Listed here are 15 T cell receptor beta chains from one sample, sequenced in a study of blood T cell repertoires in COVID-19. The table came from immunoSEQ multiplex PCR; TCRdb's copy has only in-frame clones and leaves some out. The data hold about 220,000 clones, with 86% observed a single time. Sequenced sample: peripheral blood. These receptors originate from a man between 25 and 39 years old who had recovered from COVID-19.

The rearrangement uses TRBV19 and TRBJ1-5, with unresolved D. V was shortened by 3 bases and J by 5 bases, with 11 bases between the two germline ends. This CDR3 is 14 amino acids long. From germline, CDR1 is LNHDA and CDR2 SQIVND (reference sequence). In DNA form, the CDR3 reads TGTGCCAGTAGTATCACGATTCGAGATCAGCCCCAGCATTTT. This codes for CASSITIRDQPQHF.

The chain recombines TRBV11-2 with TRBJ2-1, with TRBD1 as a possible D gene (5 bases). V was pared by 5 bases and J by 1 base, with 18 bases between. CDR3 length: 17 residues. Per germline, CDR1 SGHAT and CDR2 FQNNGV. Here the CDR3 DNA reads TGTGCCAGCAGCCTAGGCCTCAGGGTTACGTCCTACAATGAGCAGTTCTTC. Amino acids: CASSLGLRVTSYNEQFF.

The V call is TRBV19, the J call TRBJ2-1; 9 nucleotides align to TRBD2. Trimming removed 2 bases from V and 7 bases from J; junction bases left unmatched: 9. Germline assignment: CDR1 LNHDA and CDR2 SQIVND (reference sequence). The CDR3 extends over 16 amino acids. CDR3 bases: TGTGCCAGTAGTATATCCTTAGCGGGGGCGTGGAATGAGCAGTTCTTC. Protein product: CASSISLAGAWNEQFF.

The V and J genes are TRBV7-9 and TRBJ1-2; D unclear. Trimming shortened V by 3 bases and J by 5 bases, and 7 bases separated the two germline ends. The CDR3 spans 12 residues. CDR1 SEHNR and CDR2 FQNEAQ come from the germline V gene (reference sequence). CDR3 DNA: TGTGCCAGCAGCTTGAGCATGTATGGCTACACCTTC. Its protein is CASSLSMYGYTF.

The V call is TRBV27, the J call TRBJ1-6; 9 positions agree with TRBD1. The V gene end was trimmed by 5 bases and the J gene end by 5 bases; junction bases not matched to a gene: 19. Germline V gene sequence: CDR1 MNHEY, CDR2 SMNVEV (reference sequence). This CDR3 is 20 amino acids long. The CDR3 nucleotides are TGTGCCAGCAGTCCAATATGGGTGGACAGGGGCTCTAAAAATAATTCACCCCTCCACTTT. Encoded protein: CASSPIWVDRGSKNNSPLHF.

The table lists this clone with a few counts. This chain joins TRBV5-1 and TRBJ1-3, with TRBD1 matching 7 bases. From germline, CDR1 is SGHRS and CDR2 YFSETQ. V dropped 4 bases and J dropped 0; count of bases not matched to a gene: 4. The CDR3 consists of 15 residues. The CDR3 sequence: CASSQGQPSGNTIYF. The DNA of the CDR3 is TGCGCCAGCAGCCAGGGACAGCCCTCTGGAAACACCATATATTTT.

This sequence joins TRBV19 and TRBJ1-1, with TRBD1 matching over 9 bases. CDR1 is LNHDA and CDR2 is SQIVND in the germline V gene (reference sequence). This CDR3 comprises 14 residues. Trimming at V came to 5 bases and at J to 4 bases, leaving 5 bases not matched to a gene. For the CDR3, the DNA is TGTGCCAGTAGTCCGGGACAGGGAAGCACTGAAGCTTTCTTT. Residues: CASSPGQGSTEAFF.

The gene calls are TRBV21-1 and TRBJ2-6; the table's D call of TRBD2 was not tested on the DNA. TRBV21-1 is noted as a pseudogene. The length of the CDR3 is 19 residues. CDR3 DNA: TGTGCCAGCAGCATCACAAGCGGCGGCGGGGTGCCTGGGGCCAACGTCCTGACTTTC. This sequence encodes CASSITSGGGVPGANVLTF.

This chain uses TRBV5-1 with TRBJ1-2, with no clear D. Between the trimmed V and J ends, which lost 1 base and 8 bases, there was a span of 12 bases. Germline V lookup: CDR1 SGHRS, CDR2 YFSETQ. This CDR3 comprises 13 residues. The CDR3 protein is CASSLLTPGGYTF. The CDR3 DNA is TGCGCCAGCAGCTTGTTGACCCCGGGGGGCTACACCTTC.

This rearrangement joins TRBV25-1 to TRBJ2-3; unclear D gene. V lost 0 bases and J lost 0, with 7 bases in between. Germline values: CDR1 MGHDK, CDR2 SYGVNS. This CDR3 has 15 residues. CDR3 sequence: CASSEYRPSTDTQYF. CDR3 sequence (DNA): TGTGCCAGCAGTGAATACAGGCCTAGCACAGATACGCAGTATTTT.

The chain uses TRBV15 and TRBJ1-1; D possibly corresponds to TRBD1 (5 bases). This CDR3 is built from 14 residues. Per germline, CDR1 LNHNV and CDR2 YYDKDF (reference sequence). V shed 0 bases and J shed 10 bases, with 15 bases lying between them. This CDR3 reads CATSRDRGTYGAFF. DNA of the CDR3: TGTGCCACCAGCAGAGATCGGGGGACCTATGGAGCTTTCTTT.

In its sample, this clone was seen once. The gene calls are TRBV7-8 and TRBJ1-2, with D hard to call. CDR3 length equals 14 residues. Germline loops: CDR1 SGHVS, CDR2 FQNEAQ. V gave up 4 bases and J gave up 8 bases, with 17 bases separating them. CDR3 sequence (DNA): TGTGCCAGCAGCTCCTACCTCCGTGGTGAGGGCTACACCTTC. It codes for CASSSYLRGEGYTF.

This chain connects TRBV5-1 to TRBJ2-4; 7 bases are a match to TRBD1. Germline V gene data show CDR1 as SGHRS and CDR2 as YFSETQ. Losses at the gene ends were 0 bases for V and 0 bases for J; bases not matched to a gene: 6. This CDR3 has 17 amino acids. The CDR3 spells CASSLGGQVLAKNIQYF. DNA of the CDR3: TGCGCCAGCAGCTTGGGAGGACAGGTCTTAGCCAAAAACATTCAGTACTTC.

This chain connects TRBV24-1 to TRBJ1-5; 8 nucleotides agree with TRBD1. This CDR3 spans 14 amino acids. CDR1 is KGHDR, CDR2 SFDVKD, per germline. The V and J ends lost 9 bases and 9 bases, in that order; junction bases with no gene match: 12. The DNA for the CDR3 is TGTGCCACCGAGGACAGGGTGCTTTCTCGGCCCCAGCATTTT. This encodes CATEDRVLSRPQHF.

This rearrangement joins TRBV6-5 to TRBJ1-6, with a tentative D call TRBD1 (5 bases). Germline-derived CDR1 and CDR2 are MNHEY and SVGAGI. The germline V and J ends were trimmed by 7 bases and 9 bases, with 13 bases remaining between them. There are 13 residues in the CDR3. The CDR3 sequence: CASMGPGGSPLHF. DNA for the CDR3: TGTGCCAGCATGGGACCGGGGGGTTCACCCCTCCACTTT.